This T cell receptor (beta chain) was found in a study of Graves' ophthalmopathy and Graves' hyperthyroidism. Study-wide results and limits: The model's ophthalmopathy progression predictions had about 69% sensitivity and over 72% specificity. Blood samples also showed most expanded thyroid clonotypes exceeding 0.001 frequency.

Establishment of the diagnosis relied upon clinical symptoms, serum thyroxine, TRAb, thyroid ultrasound and orbital computed tomography. PBMCs were density-gradient isolated from around 11 ml fresh blood. This clonotype was recorded at least ten times. Its matching antigen is unknown. Per germline, CDR1 DFQATT and CDR2 SNEGSKA (reference sequence). The CDR3 has 14 amino acids. Trimming stripped 0 bases from V and 5 bases from J, with 11 bases between. Beta-chain TCR CDR3 regions were amplified from RNA transcripts. A first-round RT-PCR used HTBI primers, followed by a second-round multiplex PCR. TCRdb called the multiplex PCR reads again in MiXCR, with one record for every CDR3 protein. The top ten hold 9% to 15% of the sample, which has 300,000 or so distinct CDR3 sequences, about a sixth seen once.

This clonotype was obtained from an adult man with Graves' ophthalmopathy. The chain uses TRBV20-1 and TRBJ1-5, with a possible D match to TRBD1 (5 bases). Sequenced material: peripheral blood. CDR3 region: CSAREVRADQPQHF. CDR3 DNA: TGCAGTGCTAGAGAGGTCAGGGCGGATCAGCCCCAGCATTTT.